This TCR beta chain was found in a study of T cell changes during pregnancy in multiple sclerosis. The protocol was immunoSEQ multiplex PCR, while the TCRdb copy is restricted to in-frame clones and leaves out a portion. The table shows approximately 40,000 clones, with about 90% occurring only once. Sequencing was performed on CD4+ T cells from peripheral blood mononuclear cells, taken before pregnancy. The receptor was derived from a female donor with multiple sclerosis, enrolled in a pregnancy study.

The CDR3 spells CASSVLAGENQETQYF. The CDR3 DNA reads TGTGCCAGCAGTGTACTAGCGGGGGAGAACCAAGAGACCCAGTACTTC. The rearrangement joins TRBV2 to TRBJ2-5; TRBD2 agrees at 11 bases. J was trimmed by 0 bases and V by 4 bases; bases with no gene match: 4. Germline CDR1 is SNHLY and CDR2 is FYNNEI. This CDR3 contains 16 residues.